A single T cell receptor (beta chain) is shown here with its context. Its target antigen remains unknown. No base quality values were provided; no much bigger clone lies one nucleotide off. The data were taken from a study of blood T cell repertoires in COVID-19 (dated by TCRdb to the early 2020s). For the study in its entirety: Samples covering the acute and convalescent phases of COVID-19 were provided by collaborators in the United States, Italy and Spain. The samples were drawn from two sources: the first 160 participants of the ongoing ImmuneRACE study, and 1,200 or so subjects contributed by 6 global collaborators. A freely available public database, intended as a resource for researchers studying the immune response to SARS-CoV-2, is where the repertoires were released. A de-identified subject ID, COVID-19 status, age in years and sex were almost always included in the sample metadata. Deeply sampled blood TCRbeta repertoires from subjects exposed to, actively infected with, or recovered from COVID-19 were included in the dataset. HLA class I and class II types, where available, came from metadata supplied by the sample provider rather than from assay-based typing. The material from the prospective study consisted of cDNA or gDNA derived from T cells, B-cell-depleted T cells, or PBMCs.

What the authors observed across the whole study: The quantity of clinical and demographic metadata differed by source and by participant and was supplied without curation.

CDR1 and CDR2, looked up from the germline V gene, are WSHSY and SAAADI. Trimming accounts for 9 bases at V and 10 bases at J, while the number of junction bases matched to no gene is 12. Taken from cysteine to phenylalanine, the CDR3 has 13 residues. Only the CDR3 portion is preserved as DNA: 39 bases, with reading frame beginning at the first base. Participants in the prospective study were aged about 18 to 95 years, lived in 24 United States geographic areas, and enrolled through a virtual design. In the prospective study, cohorts were assigned on the basis of participant-reported clinical history obtained from a screening survey and a study questionnaire. Recovered participants in ImmuneRACE Cohort 3 were defined as having two consecutive negative NP/OP PCR tests, clearance from a healthcare professional, or resolution of symptoms. In the prospective study, mobile phlebotomists collected whole blood, serum and a nasopharyngeal or oropharyngeal swab from each participant. Participants in the prospective study had the option to provide additional blood draws and questionnaires over a roughly 2-month period. Blood samples from the prospective study were shipped frozen or at room temperature prior to DNA extraction.

TCRbeta CDR3 regions were amplified from genomic DNA by means of the immunoSEQ Assay, a bias-controlled multiplex PCR. Per the authors' processing: The number of nucleated cells in each sample was estimated by amplification of reference gene primers within the assay. To quantify the absolute abundance of each unique TCRbeta CDR3 rearrangement, sequence reads were collapsed and filtered. Productive Simpson clonality was computed per sample as the square root of Simpson's diversity index over productive rearrangements. TCRdb limited this immuneACCESS table to in-frame rearrangements with V and J called. A share of clones is missing; checked studies link under half to unresolved V genes, and the rest is unexplained. That table furnishes V, J and clone size, whereas the DNA furnished D and trimming. The sample has approximately 400,000 clones on record, 70% to 90% of them singletons. Together, the top ten hold 1% to 1.5% of the sample.

This clonotype originated in a man between 25 and 39 years old who had recovered from COVID-19. The chain joins TRBV10-2 to TRBJ2-5; 9 bases in between match TRBD2. The sequencing input was PBMCs or T cells enriched from blood (not recorded which). CDR3 loop: CASSASGVGGQYF. The sequence in DNA is TGCGCCAGTTCGGCTAGCGGGGTCGGAGGCCAGTACTTC.